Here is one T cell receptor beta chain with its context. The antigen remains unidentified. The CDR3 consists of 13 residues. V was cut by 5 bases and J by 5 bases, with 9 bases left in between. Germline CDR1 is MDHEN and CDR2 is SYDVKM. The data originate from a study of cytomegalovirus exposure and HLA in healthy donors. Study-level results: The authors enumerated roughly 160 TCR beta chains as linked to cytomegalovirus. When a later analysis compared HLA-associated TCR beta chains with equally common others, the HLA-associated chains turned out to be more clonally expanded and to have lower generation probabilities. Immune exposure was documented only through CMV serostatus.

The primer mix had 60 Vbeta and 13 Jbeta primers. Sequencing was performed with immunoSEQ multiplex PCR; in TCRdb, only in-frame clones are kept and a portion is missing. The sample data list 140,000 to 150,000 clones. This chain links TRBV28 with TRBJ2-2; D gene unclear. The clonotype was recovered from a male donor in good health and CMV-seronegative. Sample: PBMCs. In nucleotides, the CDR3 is TGTGCCAGCAGTACAGACCGGACCGGGGAGCTGTTTTTT. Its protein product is CASSTDRTGELFF.